The clone carrying this T cell receptor beta chain was detected only a few times. The target antigen is unknown. This sample is drawn from a study of T cells after yellow fever vaccination. Germline V gene sequence: CDR1 SGHVS, CDR2 FQNEAQ. CDR3 length equals 16 residues. V lost 5 bases, J lost 2 bases, and 8 bases stayed unmatched. The study's findings and limits: The secondary response showed a weaker magnitude and a faster peak, day 5 versus 15.

Template switching by 5'RACE produced TCR cDNA, adding a universal primer site and UMIs. MiXCR, run by TCRdb on the 5' RACE reads, gives a single entry per CDR3 protein. This sample carries around 360,000 distinct CDR3 sequences, more than 9% of them seen once, and the ten largest clones take roughly a sixth. Sample: PBMCs, taken on the day of the first yellow fever vaccination. The chain has TRBV7-8 and TRBJ2-2, with 7 positions matching TRBD1. The receptor comes from a man between 18 and 29 years old who received the YFV17D yellow fever vaccine. This chain's CDR3 is CASSPLTGPNTGELFF. The DNA for the CDR3 is TGTGCCAGCAGCCCCCTGACAGGGCCAAACACCGGGGAGCTGTTTTTT.